What follows describes a single T cell receptor beta chain. Sequencing used immunoSEQ multiplex PCR; TCRdb keeps in-frame clones, though not all of them. The data contain about 100,000 clones, approximately 94% of them singletons. The sample comes from a study of T cell changes during pregnancy in multiple sclerosis. CDR1 is MNHEY, CDR2 SMNVEV, per germline (reference sequence). The length of the CDR3 is 13 residues. Trimming cost V 2 bases and J 1 base, with 5 bases left between them. The sequences come from peripheral blood, collected before pregnancy. This clonotype originated in a female donor with multiple sclerosis, enrolled in a pregnancy study. V usage is TRBV27 and J usage is TRBJ1-1, with unresolved D. The chain's CDR3 is CASSLGQNTEAFF. CDR3 bases: TGTGCCAGCAGTTTAGGCCAGAACACTGAAGCTTTCTTT.